This T cell receptor beta chain was sequenced in a study of OX40 agonist ivuxolimab in advanced cancers. Study details: The dose-escalation cohort had hepatocellular carcinoma, melanoma, renal cell or head and neck cancer. Three patients responded partially, comprising one with hepatocellular carcinoma and two with cutaneous melanoma.

Germline CDR1 and CDR2: MNHEY and SVGAGI. V was shortened by 4 bases and J by 3 bases, with 12 bases between the two germline ends. The CDR3 loop spans 14 amino acids. Study conclusions and caveats: CD4+ and CD8+ T cells in blood underwent clonal expansion by week 6 at 0.1 to 3.0 mg/kg. Several nonresponders also turned out to have low normalized T-cell clonal expansion.

This clone has just a few counts. The antigen is unknown. Clones were sequenced by immunoSEQ multiplex PCR, and TCRdb holds only the in-frame ones, with some missing. The sample has tens of thousands of clones, approximately 91% seen once; the top ten hold about 1%. The chain employs TRBV6-5 and TRBJ2-5; unclear D gene. This receptor was obtained from an adult with an advanced solid tumor such as melanoma, head and neck, liver or kidney cancer. The specimen comprised CD4+ or CD8+ T cells sorted from blood, sampled in a trial of the OX40 agonist ivuxolimab. CDR3 sequence (DNA): TGTGCCAGCAGTTCCCCGTTCGGTAAAGAGACCCAGTACTTC. Its translation: CASSSPFGKETQYF.